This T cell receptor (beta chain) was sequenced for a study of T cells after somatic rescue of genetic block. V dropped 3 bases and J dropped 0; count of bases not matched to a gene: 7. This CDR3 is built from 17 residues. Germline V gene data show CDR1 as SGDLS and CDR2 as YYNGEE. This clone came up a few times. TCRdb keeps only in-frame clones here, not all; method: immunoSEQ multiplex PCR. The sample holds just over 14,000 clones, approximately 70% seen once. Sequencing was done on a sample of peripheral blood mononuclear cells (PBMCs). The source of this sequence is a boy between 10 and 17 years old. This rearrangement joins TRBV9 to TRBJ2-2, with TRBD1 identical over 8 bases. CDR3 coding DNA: TGTGCCAGCAGCGGTCCAAAGGGACAGGCGAACACCGGGGAGCTGTTTTTT. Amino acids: CASSGPKGQANTGELFF.